Listed below are T cell receptor beta chains from one sample, sequenced in a study of glioma-infiltrating T cells after dendritic cell vaccination. Here immunoSEQ multiplex PCR was the method, and the copy in TCRdb shows in-frame clones only, minus some. This repertoire shows 75,000 to 100,000 clones, approximately 80% found once; its top ten account for 5.5% to 7%. The sequencing used blood, collected before dendritic cell vaccination. All receptors come from a human donor with glioblastoma. Both conserved end residues are part of each CDR3. A D gene is named only where the DNA matches it firmly. Rows may omit the clone size; those that give it use once, few, many or a size class.

J | V | size | D | DNA | CDR3
TRBJ2-3 | TRBV30 | once | TRBD2 | TGTGCCTGGAGTGCCGGACTAGCGGGGAGCACAGATACGCAGTATTTT | CAWSAGLAGSTDTQYF
TRBJ1-5 | TRBV18 | - | - | TGTGCCAGCTCACGCATGGCGGACATTCAACATAGCAATCAGCCCCAGCATTTT | CASSRMADIQHSNQPQHF
TRBJ1-1 | TRBV5-1 | - | - | TGCGCCAGCAGCTTGGGGTTCGGTGAAGCTTTCTTT | CASSLGFGEAFF
TRBJ1-2 | TRBV18 | - | - | TGTGCCAGCTCCCCAACGACAGAGAACTATGGCTACACCTTC | CASSPTTENYGYTF
TRBJ1-2 | TRBV7-9 | few | - | TGTGCCAGCAGCTCAGGTTATGGCTACACCTTC | CASSSGYGYTF
TRBJ1-1 | TRBV7-2 | - | - | TGTGCCAGCAGACAAGTCGGGGAGACTGAAGCTTTCTTT | CASRQVGETEAFF
TRBJ2-7 | TRBV7-8 | - | - | TGTGCCAGCAGCACAGGGAGCTCCTACGAGCAGTACTTC | CASSTGSSYEQYF
TRBJ2-7 | TRBV5-4 | - | TRBD2 | TGTGCCAGCAGCTCCCAGGCAGCGGGGCTGCAGTACTTC | CASSSQAAGLQYF
TRBJ2-7 | TRBV5-5 | few | TRBD2 | TGTGCCAGCAGCCCTTCCCCCCGGACGGGAGGTAAAGGCTACGAGCAGTACTTC | CASSPSPRTGGKGYEQYF
TRBJ2-1 | TRBV4-2 | - | TRBD2 | TGTGCCAGCAGCCAAGCACTAGCGAGCTCCTACAATGAGCAGTTCTTC | CASSQALASSYNEQFF
TRBJ2-3 | TRBV14 | - | - | TGTGCCAGCAGCCAAGCGGGAGCAGATACGCAGTATTTT | CASSQAGADTQYF
TRBJ1-5 | TRBV4-1 | - | - | TGCGCCAGCAGCCAAGATCCCCCCGGGGATCAGCCCCAGCATTTT | CASSQDPPGDQPQHF
TRBJ2-7 | TRBV6-5 | - | - | TGTGCCAGCAGTTCGACATCGTACGAGCAGTACTTC | CASSSTSYEQYF
TRBJ1-3 | TRBV9 | - | - | TGTGCCAGCAGCGTAGGAATGGCCTCTGGAAACACCATATATTTT | CASSVGMASGNTIYF
TRBJ1-1 | TRBV15 | - | - | TGTGCCACCAGCAGAGATCGGCGGATGAACACTGAAGCTTTCTTT | CATSRDRRMNTEAFF
TRBJ2-5 | TRBV30 | - | - | TGTGCCTGGAGGCACCCCCTGGCCCCGCAAGAGACCCAGTACTTC | CAWRHPLAPQETQYF
TRBJ2-3 | TRBV6-4 | - | - | TGTGCCAGCCGACAGGGAGGTACAGATACGCAGTATTTT | CASRQGGTDTQYF
TRBJ2-1 | TRBV5-1 | - | TRBD2 | TGCGCCAGCAGCTTAAAGTCAGCGGGAATAAACAATGAGCAGTTCTTC | CASSLKSAGINNEQFF
TRBJ2-2 | TRBV6-1 | - | - | TGTGCCAGCAGCCGCGAGAGCGGGGAGCTGTTTTTT | CASSRESGELFF
TRBJ2-2 | TRBV29-1 | - | - | TGCAGCGTTGGGAATCCCTGGAGGACCGGGGAGCTGTTTTTT | CSVGNPWRTGELFF
TRBJ1-2 | TRBV6-1 | few | - | TGTGCCAGCAGGGAAAGACAGACCTATGGCTACACCTTC | CASRERQTYGYTF
TRBJ2-7 | TRBV7-8 | - | TRBD2 | TGTGCCAGCAGCTTAGCGGCGGGAGGGCTCTCCGCCTACGAGCAGTACTTC | CASSLAAGGLSAYEQYF
TRBJ2-5 | TRBV30 | - | TRBD1 | TGTGCCTGGAGTCTGGGCCGTACAGGGGGTGTCGAGACCCAGTACTTC | CAWSLGRTGGVETQYF
TRBJ1-3 | TRBV6-5 | - | - | TGTGCCACCCAAGTAGTCAGGGGAAACACCATATATTTT | CATQVVRGNTIYF
TRBJ1-5 | TRBV28 | - | - | TGTGCCAGCAGGACAGCTAATAGCAATCAGCCCCAGCATTTT | CASRTANSNQPQHF
TRBJ1-5 | TRBV27 | - | - | TGTGCCAGCAGTTTGTGGAGAGATAGCAATCAGCCCCAGCATTTT | CASSLWRDSNQPQHF
TRBJ2-7 | TRBV10-3 | - | - | TGTGCCATCAGAGCCCAGGGATCCTCCTACGAGCAGTACTTC | CAIRAQGSSYEQYF
TRBJ1-2 | TRBV5-1 | - | - | TGCGCCAGCAGCTCCGGGTTTGGGGGGGTTAATGGCTACACCTTC | CASSSGFGGVNGYTF
TRBJ2-7 | TRBV6-1 | - | TRBD1 | TGTGCCAGCAGTGAACAAGGACAGGAGCCCTCCTACGAGCAGTACTTC | CASSEQGQEPSYEQYF
TRBJ1-1 | TRBV5-1 | few | TRBD1 | TGCGCCAGCAGCACCCTCGGACAGGGAGGAGCTTTCTTT | CASSTLGQGGAFF
TRBJ2-5 | TRBV10-2 | - | TRBD2 | TGCGCCAGCAGTGAGACTAGCGGGGGAGAGACCCAGTACTTC | CASSETSGGETQYF
TRBJ2-5 | TRBV5-1 | - | - | TGCGCCAGCAGTGTCGGGAGTTCGATCTGGGAGACCCAGTACTTC | CASSVGSSIWETQYF
TRBJ2-1 | TRBV9 | - | - | TGTGCCAGCAGCCCTCGGGACAGGGTGAGAAGCGGGAGGGCCCAGAAGCAGTTCTTC | CASSPRDRVRSGRAQKQFF
TRBJ2-3 | TRBV27 | - | TRBD1 | TGTGCCAGCAGGATGGGACAGGGTTACGCAGATACGCAGTATTTT | CASRMGQGYADTQYF
TRBJ2-7 | TRBV29-1 | - | TRBD1 | TGCAGCGCTCGGACAGGGCAGGCCTACGAGCAGTACTTC | CSARTGQAYEQYF
TRBJ1-4 | TRBV27 | - | - | TGTGCCAGCAGTCCCCATCGGAGTTATAATGAAAAACTGTTTTTT | CASSPHRSYNEKLFF
TRBJ2-1 | TRBV19 | - | TRBD1 | TGTGCCAGTAGTAACCCGGGACAGGCTTACAATGAGCAGTTCTTC | CASSNPGQAYNEQFF
TRBJ2-7 | TRBV5-6 | - | - | TGTGCCAGCAGCTTGGGTACGAGTAACGAGCAGTACTTC | CASSLGTSNEQYF
TRBJ1-4 | TRBV30 | - | TRBD1 | TGTGCCTGGACCCCCCCGGGACAGGTTCTCCGTAATGAAAAACTGTTTTTT | CAWTPPGQVLRNEKLFF
TRBJ1-1 | TRBV6-6 | - | TRBD1 | TGTGCCAGCAGTTACCCAGGGGGCTTGGATGAAGCTTTCTTT | CASSYPGGLDEAFF
TRBJ2-3 | TRBV29-1 | - | - | TGCAGCGTTGAAGTGTCTAGAAACGGGGGTACGCAGTATTTT | CSVEVSRNGGTQYF
TRBJ2-5 | TRBV15 | large | - | TGTGCCACCAGCAGCATAGCTGGGGAGACCCAGTACTTC | CATSSIAGETQYF
TRBJ1-1 | TRBV7-6 | - | - | TGTGCCAGCAGCTTGGTTGGCCCCGGAGGGGTAATGAACACTGAAGCTTTCTTT | CASSLVGPGGVMNTEAFF
TRBJ1-5 | TRBV6-5 | - | TRBD1 | TGTGCCAGCAGGGACAGGGGAGGGCAGCCCCAGCATTTT | CASRDRGGQPQHF
TRBJ1-6 | TRBV7-3 | - | - | TGTGCCAGCAGCTTTGCGCAGGGGATGTATAATTCACCCCTCCACTTT | CASSFAQGMYNSPLHF
TRBJ2-3 | TRBV7-9 | - | - | TGTGCCAGCAGCTACAACAGGGCCTACAAGACAGATACGCAGTATTTT | CASSYNRAYKTDTQYF
TRBJ2-1 | TRBV14 | - | TRBD2 | TGTGCCAGCAGCCAATTTCTAGCGGGCAATGAGCAGTTCTTC | CASSQFLAGNEQFF
TRBJ2-3 | TRBV5-1 | - | TRBD1 | TGCGCCAGCAGCCGTGACAGGGTTTATGATACGCAGTATTTT | CASSRDRVYDTQYF
TRBJ2-7 | TRBV11-2 | - | TRBD2 | TGTGCCAGCAGCCCCCAAGGCGGGAGGTACTCCTACGAGCAGTACTTC | CASSPQGGRYSYEQYF
TRBJ2-3 | TRBV18 | once | - | TGTGCCAGCTCACCCCTCGAGGGAGATACGCAGTATTTT | CASSPLEGDTQYF
TRBJ2-3 | TRBV29-1 | - | TRBD2 | TGCAGCGTTCTAGCGGGGAGTACAGATACGCAGTATTTT | CSVLAGSTDTQYF
TRBJ2-1 | TRBV5-1 | - | TRBD2 | TGCGCCAGCAGCTTGAGGGGTGGAGCGGGGGGGTACAATGAGCAGTTCTTC | CASSLRGGAGGYNEQFF
TRBJ2-7 | TRBV11-1 | - | TRBD2 | TGTGCCAGCCGACAGCTGGGTAGCGGGAAGGACGAGCAGTACTTC | CASRQLGSGKDEQYF
TRBJ1-3 | TRBV6-5 | - | - | TGTGCCAGCAGTCCGACATACCACTCTGGAAACACCATATATTTT | CASSPTYHSGNTIYF
TRBJ1-5 | TRBV6-5 | - | - | TGTGCCAGCAGGGCACAGGGTGCTCAGCCCCAGCATTTT | CASRAQGAQPQHF
TRBJ1-3 | TRBV5-1 | - | - | TGCGCCAGCAGCTTACAGGACTCTGGAAACACCATATATTTT | CASSLQDSGNTIYF
TRBJ1-6 | TRBV19 | - | TRBD1 | TGTGCCAGTAGTATAAGGACAGGAAGCTCCTATAATTCACCCCTCCACTTT | CASSIRTGSSYNSPLHF
TRBJ2-3 | TRBV29-1 | - | - | TGCAGCGTTGTTTTAGGAGGGGCAGATACGCAGTATTTT | CSVVLGGADTQYF
TRBJ1-4 | TRBV5-4 | - | - | TGTGCCAGCAGCTTCCCTAATGGAGGCTCTGAAAAACTGTTTTTT | CASSFPNGGSEKLFF
TRBJ2-7 | TRBV7-9 | - | - | TGTGCCAGCACCCCAAGGTCGGGGTCTTACGAGCAGTACTTC | CASTPRSGSYEQYF